This T cell receptor (beta chain) originates from a study of blood T cell repertoires in COVID-19. Source study methods: How many nucleated cells were present was estimated from reference gene primer amplification. The protocol was immunoSEQ multiplex PCR, while the TCRdb copy is restricted to in-frame clones and leaves out a portion. V and J calls and clone size are given by that table; D and trimming were obtained from the DNA. Of 180,000 or so clones listed, about 84% were seen once; the top ten hold 4.5% to 7%. Enrolled through a virtual design, the participants were between about 18 and 100 years of age and came from 24 US areas. The CDR3 spans 16 residues. Germline values: CDR1 SGHNT, CDR2 YENEEA. Between the trimmed V and J ends, which lost 1 base and 7 bases, there was a span of 17 bases. Ten or more counts support this clone.

This receptor was taken from a man aged 40-49 years with acute COVID-19. What was sequenced was PBMCs or T cells enriched from blood (not recorded which). The chain carries TRBV11-3 and TRBJ2-1, with D perhaps TRBD1 (6 bases). CDR3 sequence (DNA): TGTGCCAGCAGCTTAGGGGTGGCAGGGGTCGTTAATGAGCAGTTCTTC. Its translation: CASSLGVAGVVNEQFF.